The 22 T cell receptor beta chains reported below all come from one sample, sequenced in a study of shared clonotypes between healthy human individuals. Clones were sequenced by immunoSEQ multiplex PCR, and TCRdb holds only the in-frame ones, with some missing. The table has over a million clones, approximately 80% seen once. The sequencing input was memory CD4+ T cells from PBMCs. Described subset: CD45RA-negative fraction. These receptors originate from a young man in good health. Some clones in this sample may be carry-over from other donors' samples.

This sequence joins TRBV7-2 and TRBJ1-5, with 8 nucleotides matching TRBD1. Germline CDR1 is SGHTA and CDR2 is FQGNSA. Trimming at V came to 5 bases and at J to 7 bases, leaving 10 bases not matched to a gene. The CDR3 length is 15 residues. CDR3 nucleotide sequence: TGTGCCAGCAGCCCCCGGACAGGGTGGGGACAGCCCCAGCATTTT. It is translated as CASSPRTGWGQPQHF.

The chain's CDR3 is CASSVHPTLNYEQYF. Written as DNA, the CDR3 is TGTGCCAGCAGCGTACACCCTACTCTGAACTACGAGCAGTACTTC. The chain joins TRBV9 to TRBJ2-7; D gene unclear. Trimming took 1 base from V and 3 from J, leaving 14 bases between them. This CDR3 region has 15 residues. Germline V gives CDR1 SGDLS, CDR2 YYNGEE.

In regard to this clone: The sample carries other DNA sequences with the same CDR3. V and J are TRBV5-4 and TRBJ2-1; unclear D gene. V lost 1 base and J lost 6, with 2 bases in between. The germline gives CDR1 SGHNT, CDR2 YYREEE (reference sequence). The CDR3 has 11 residues. The chain's CDR3 is CASSLTNEQFF. The CDR3, as DNA: TGTGCCAGCAGCTTGACCAATGAGCAGTTCTTC. Combining the CDR3 with reference TRBV5-4 and TRBJ2-1 gives the whole variable domain ETGVTQSPTHLIKTRGQQVTLRCSSQSGHNTVSWYQQALGQGPQFIFQYYREEENGRGNFPPRFSGLQFPNYSSELNVNALELDDSALYLCASSLTNEQFFGPGTRLTVL.

The CDR3 here is CASLQDLNEKLFF. The CDR3 nucleotides read TGTGCCAGTCTTCAGGACCTTAATGAAAAACTGTTTTTT. The chain links TRBV28 to TRBJ1-4; D unresolved. The CDR3 is made up of 13 amino acids. Germline loops: CDR1 MDHEN, CDR2 SYDVKM. Trimming shortened V by 9 bases and J by 4 bases, and 12 bases separated the two germline ends.

V and J are TRBV5-1 and TRBJ1-2; TRBD1 aligns across 7 bases. Germline CDR1 and CDR2: SGHRS and YFSETQ. The V segment lost 4 bases and the J segment 4 bases; nucleotides outside the gene matches: 4. The CDR3 consists of 13 residues. The CDR3 here is CASSSQGGYGYTF. As DNA, the CDR3 is TGCGCCAGCAGCAGCCAGGGGGGCTATGGCTACACCTTC.

The J gene is TRBJ1-6, the V gene TRBV30; D uncertain. V was pared by 7 bases and J by 7 bases, with 20 bases between. The germline gives CDR1 GTSNPN, CDR2 SVGIG (reference sequence). CDR3 length: 15 amino acids. DNA of the CDR3: TGTGCCTCGCACTGGGGAGGTTTTGGCAATTCACCCCTCCACTTT. Its translation: CASHWGGFGNSPLHF.

The CDR3 loop reads CASRRGQIPDGELFF. In DNA form, the CDR3 reads TGTGCCAGCAGACGCGGACAGATACCTGACGGGGAGCTGTTTTTT. The chain employs TRBV6-5 and TRBJ2-2, with D perhaps matching TRBD1 (6 bases). The V end lost 6 bases, the J end lost 7 bases, and 18 bases lay between the germline ends. This CDR3 contains 15 residues. CDR1 is MNHEY and CDR2 is SVGAGI in the germline V gene.

This rearrangement joins TRBV7-7 to TRBJ2-3; D is perhaps TRBD1 or TRBD2 (5 bases each). V lost 5 bases, J lost 4 bases, and 13 bases lay in between. CDR1 is SSHAT and CDR2 is FNYEAQ in the germline V gene (reference sequence). CDR3 length equals 14 residues. CDR3 sequence (DNA): TGTGCCAGCAGCGCAGCCCGAGGGGCAGATACGCAGTATTTT. This sequence encodes CASSAARGADTQYF. Based on the CDR3 plus reference TRBV7-7 and TRBJ2-3, the full variable domain is GAGVSQSPRYKVTKRGQDVTLRCDPISSHATLYWYQQALGQGPEFLTYFNYEAQPDKSGLPSDRFSAERPEGSISTLTIQRTEQRDSAMYRCASSAARGADTQYFGPGTRLTVL.

The gene calls are TRBV27 and TRBJ2-1, with TRBD2 as a possible D gene (5 bases). CDR1 and CDR2 (germline): MNHEY, SMNVEV (reference sequence). V lost 4 bases to trimming and J lost 9 bases, with 16 bases between them. This CDR3 has 14 amino acids. DNA of the CDR3: TGTGCCAGCAGTTCCTTGTCGGGATTCACTGAGCAGTTCTTC. This gives the protein CASSSLSGFTEQFF.

The chain is built from TRBV5-1 and TRBJ2-3, with 8 positions matching TRBD1. The V gene end was trimmed by 3 bases and the J gene end by 2 bases; junction bases not matched to a gene: 5. This CDR3 is 15 amino acids long. Germline CDR1 reads SGHRS; CDR2 reads YFSETQ. CDR3 DNA sequence: TGCGCCAGCAGCTCGGGACAGGTCTTCACAGATACGCAGTATTTT. Its protein product is CASSSGQVFTDTQYF.

This clone was recorded only once. V is TRBV18 and J is TRBJ1-5; D ambiguous. The CDR3 consists of 15 residues. The V gene lost 3 bases and the J gene lost 3 bases, with 12 bases spanning the gap. Germline V CDR1 and CDR2: KGHSH, LQKENI. The chain's CDR3 is CASSPGVGDNQPQHF. DNA of the CDR3: TGTGCCAGCTCACCGGGAGTCGGTGACAATCAGCCCCAGCATTTT.

In this sample, this clone turned up many times. The V call is TRBV7-9, the J call TRBJ2-7; D not certain. With 0 bases removed from V and 0 bases from J, the gap between germline ends came to 9 bases. From germline, CDR1 is SEHNR and CDR2 FQNEAQ (reference sequence). The CDR3 consists of 15 residues. In nucleotides, the CDR3 is TGTGCCAGCAGCTTAGCGAAAGGTCACTCCTACGAGCAGTACTTC. Translated, it gives CASSLAKGHSYEQYF.

The chain joins TRBV6-1 to TRBJ1-5; maybe TRBD1 (5 bases). The CDR3 has 14 amino acids. Germline V gives CDR1 MNHNS, CDR2 SASEGT. V was clipped by 7 bases and J by 2 bases, with 12 bases between them. The CDR3 sequence is CASNTGGGNQPQHF. The CDR3 nucleotides read TGTGCCAGCAATACGGGAGGGGGCAATCAGCCCCAGCATTTT.

The chain carries TRBV7-9 and TRBJ2-3; TRBD2 is a possible D gene (5 bases). Germline CDR1 and CDR2: SEHNR and FQNEAQ (reference sequence). The V end was cut by 0 bases, the J end by 6 bases, with 13 bases between. CDR3 size: 15 residues. The CDR3 is CASSLAGAPGDTQYF. The DNA of the CDR3 is TGTGCCAGCAGCTTAGCGGGAGCCCCCGGGGATACGCAGTATTTT.

This chain joins TRBV5-1 and TRBJ1-2; D may be TRBD1 (6 bases). Trimming pared 1 base from V and 2 bases from J, leaving 12 bases between. CDR3 length: 15 amino acids. Germline CDR1 and CDR2: SGHRS and YFSETQ. CDR3 sequence: CASSLRQDTNYGYTF. The CDR3 DNA reads as TGCGCCAGCAGCTTGAGACAGGACACCAACTATGGCTACACCTTC.

The chain recombines TRBV5-1 with TRBJ1-3; D possibly corresponds to TRBD1 (5 bases). The germline gives CDR1 SGHRS, CDR2 YFSETQ. V gave up 0 bases and J gave up 7 bases, with 14 bases separating them. The CDR3 runs to 15 residues. Here the CDR3 reads CASSLGTGVSNTIYF. CDR3 nucleotide sequence: TGCGCCAGCAGCTTGGGTACAGGAGTGAGCAACACCATATATTTT.

This chain uses TRBV6-4 with TRBJ2-5; D is uncertain. V lost 0 bases to trimming and J lost 4 bases, with 6 bases between them. Germline CDR1 reads MRHNA; CDR2 reads SNTAGT. The CDR3 is made up of 13 amino acids. The CDR3 reads CASSDSPGETQYF. CDR3 coding DNA: TGTGCCAGCAGTGACTCGCCTGGAGAGACCCAGTACTTC.

The chain employs TRBV6-6 and TRBJ2-1; D gene uncertain. Trimming stripped 6 bases from V and 6 bases from J, with 12 bases between. The V gene's germline CDR1 is MNHNY and CDR2 SVGAGI (reference sequence). The CDR3 runs 13 residues. The DNA for the CDR3 is TGTGCCAGCAGCAACAGTCCCCCCAATGAGCAGTTCTTC. Translating it yields CASSNSPPNEQFF.

This CDR3 is CASSLTPPGTGGTGELFF. The DNA of the CDR3 is TGTGCCAGCAGCTTAACGCCACCCGGGACAGGGGGCACCGGGGAGCTGTTTTTT. V and J are TRBV7-3 and TRBJ2-2; 11 bases fit TRBD1. Germline V gene sequence: CDR1 SGHTA, CDR2 FQGTGA. Trimming at V came to 0 bases and at J to 4 bases, leaving 7 bases not matched to a gene. The CDR3 loop spans 18 amino acids.

The chain couples TRBV6-1 to TRBJ2-7; tentatively, D is TRBD2 (5 bases). Trimming shortened V by 8 bases and J by 2 bases, and 16 bases separated the two germline ends. The CDR3 spans 14 residues. Germline V gene sequence: CDR1 MNHNS, CDR2 SASEGT. CDR3 loop: CASVRFAGPYEQYF. The CDR3 DNA reads as TGTGCCAGCGTCCGGTTTGCGGGCCCCTACGAGCAGTACTTC.

This clone was picked up one time. Other DNA sequences in this specimen translate into the identical CDR3. The chain is built from TRBV9 and TRBJ2-5; D is possibly TRBD1 (6 bases). The CDR3 contains 14 residues. V gave up 0 bases and J gave up 5 bases, with 11 bases separating them. Germline V gene sequence: CDR1 SGDLS, CDR2 YYNGEE. The CDR3 DNA follows: TGTGCCAGCAGCGTAGTTTGGCAGGGGGAGACCCAGTACTTC. It translates to CASSVVWQGETQYF.

The V gene is TRBV5-4, the J gene TRBJ1-2; D is possibly TRBD1 (5 bases). Deletions cut 4 bases from V and 8 bases from J, with 12 bases between. CDR1 and CDR2 from the germline V gene are SGHNT and YYREEE (reference sequence). The CDR3 is made up of 12 amino acids. For the CDR3, the DNA is TGTGCCAGCAGCCTACAGGAGGACGGCTACACCTTC. Translating it yields CASSLQEDGYTF.